A single sample is the source of the 28 T cell receptor beta chains below, sequenced in a study of T cell repertoires in cytomegalovirus infection. These receptors have no known antigen. TCRdb itself ran the reads through MiXCR, one entry per CDR3 protein. This table holds approximately 100,000 distinct CDR3 sequences, 42% found once. Here the sequenced sample was CD8+ T cells from cultured PBMCs, taken from culture after CMV antigen stimulation. These receptors were taken from a human donor in good health (CMV status not recorded). Some clones in this sample may be carry-over from other donors' samples.

The chain links TRBV7-8 to TRBJ2-5; D could derive from TRBD1 or TRBD2 (5 bases each). From germline, CDR1 is SGHVS and CDR2 FQNEAQ. With 2 bases removed from V and 4 bases from J, the gap between germline ends came to 11 bases. This CDR3 has 14 residues. DNA for the CDR3: TGTGCCAGCAGCTTACGAGGGGTGACAGAGACCCAGTACTTC. Amino acids: CASSLRGVTETQYF.

The chain couples TRBV11-2 to TRBJ2-2, with 10 bases that match TRBD2. This CDR3 is built from 17 residues. V dropped 3 bases and J dropped 2; count of bases not matched to a gene: 6. Germline V lookup: CDR1 SGHAT, CDR2 FQNNGV. CDR3 residues: CASSFFSGGINTGELFF. In DNA form, the CDR3 reads TGTGCCAGCAGCTTCTTTAGCGGGGGGATCAACACCGGGGAGCTGTTTTTT.

The chain carries TRBV27 and TRBJ2-2; perhaps TRBD1 as D (7 bases). The CDR3 has 14 amino acids. V was cut by 7 bases and J by 6 bases, with 15 bases left in between. Germline V gene sequence: CDR1 MNHEY, CDR2 SMNVEV (reference sequence). The CDR3 reads CASTHGRGAGELFF. CDR3 coding DNA: TGTGCCAGCACCCACGGCAGGGGGGCCGGGGAGCTGTTTTTT.

V and J are TRBV6-5 and TRBJ1-4, with a possible D match to TRBD1 (5 bases). The CDR3 sequence is 14 residues long. In germline, CDR1 is MNHEY, CDR2 SVGAGI. Trimming shortened V by 5 bases and J by 6 bases, and 13 bases separated the two germline ends. This CDR3 is CASSPGELDEKLFF. The CDR3 region has the DNA TGTGCCAGCAGTCCGGGGGAGCTGGATGAAAAACTGTTTTTT.

V gene TRBV5-1 combines with J gene TRBJ2-4, with D possibly called TRBD1 or TRBD2 (5 bases each). CDR3 size: 13 residues. With 7 bases removed from V and 0 bases from J, the gap between germline ends came to 8 bases. Germline assignment: CDR1 SGHRS and CDR2 YFSETQ. The DNA for the CDR3 is TGCGCCAGCGGGGACGGAGCCAAAAACATTCAGTACTTC. It encodes CASGDGAKNIQYF.

V usage is TRBV7-6 and J usage is TRBJ1-1; 8 nucleotides match TRBD1. There are 12 residues in the CDR3. CDR1 and CDR2 from the germline V gene are SGHVS and FNYEAQ. V was clipped by 6 bases and J by 7 bases; unmatched bases: 4. The CDR3 reads CASSPGQDEAFF. The DNA for the CDR3 is TGTGCCAGCAGTCCGGGACAGGATGAAGCTTTCTTT.

The chain recombines TRBV7-9 with TRBJ2-1; 11 positions match TRBD2. This CDR3 is 14 amino acids long. Per the germline V gene, CDR1 is SEHNR and CDR2 is FQNEAQ (reference sequence). V was pared by 1 base and J by 7 bases, with 0 bases of the junction left unmatched. CDR3 DNA: TGTGCCAGCAGCTTAGGACTAGCGGGGAATGAGCAGTTCTTC. It codes for CASSLGLAGNEQFF.

This clonotype was detected only a few times. CDR3 DNA: TGTGCCAGCAGTTACGGTTGGGACGGGTCCTACAATGAGCAGTTCTTC. Amino acid sequence: CASSYGWDGSYNEQFF. J is TRBJ2-1 and V is TRBV6-2 or TRBV6-3; either TRBD1 or TRBD2 may fit D (5 bases each). CDR1 and CDR2 (germline): MNHEY, SVGEGT. The CDR3 has 16 residues. The V end was cut by 2 bases, the J end by 1 base, with 12 bases between.

This clonotype came up a few times. The genes are TRBV10-3 and TRBJ2-5, with no clear D. Germline V gene lookup returns CDR1 ENHRY and CDR2 SYGVKD. Trimming stripped 0 bases from V and 2 bases from J, with 10 bases between. The CDR3 covers 15 residues. Written as DNA, the CDR3 is TGTGCCATCAGTGAGTCGGGGTTTAGGCAAGAGACCCAGTACTTC. Protein: CAISESGFRQETQYF.

The gene calls are TRBV6-1 and TRBJ2-7; 7 bases fit TRBD1. The V and J ends lost 6 bases and 7 bases, in that order; junction bases with no gene match: 6. The CDR3 extends over 12 amino acids. Germline V gene data show CDR1 as MNHNS and CDR2 as SASEGT. CDR3: CASRDRTREQYF. For the CDR3, the DNA is TGTGCCAGCAGGGACAGGACTCGGGAGCAGTACTTC.

The CDR3 loop reads CASSSRLAGNTDTQYF. The CDR3 bases are TGTGCCAGCAGCTCCAGACTAGCGGGGAACACAGATACGCAGTATTTT. The gene calls are TRBV7-9 and TRBJ2-3; 11 nucleotides agree with TRBD2. The CDR3 contains 16 residues. V shed 4 bases, J shed 2 bases, and the junction held 5 bases outside the gene matches. The V gene's germline CDR1 is SEHNR and CDR2 FQNEAQ (reference sequence).

The chain links TRBV12-3 or TRBV12-4 to TRBJ2-1, with 10 bases lining up with TRBD1. This CDR3 comprises 18 residues. The trim removed 7 bases at V and 1 base at J, leaving 13 bases unmatched. The CDR3 DNA is TGTGCCAGCACCTCCGACAGGGGGCGGTGGGAATCCTACAATGAGCAGTTCTTC. Encoded protein: CASTSDRGRWESYNEQFF.

This clonotype turned up a few times. The rearrangement links TRBV20-1 to TRBJ1-4; D perhaps matches TRBD1 (5 bases). The V gene lost 3 bases and the J gene lost 3 bases, with 14 bases spanning the gap. The CDR3 contains 15 residues. The germline V gene encodes CDR1 DFQATT and CDR2 SNEGSKA (reference sequence). This chain's CDR3 is CSARGPPGANEKLFF. CDR3 nucleotide sequence: TGCAGTGCTAGGGGGCCCCCCGGAGCTAATGAAAAACTGTTTTTT.

This clonotype was observed a few times. CDR3 coding DNA: TGTGCCAGCAGGCCGGGACGGTACACCGGGGAGCTGTTTTTT. Translated, it gives CASRPGRYTGELFF. The chain carries TRBV2 and TRBJ2-2; the D call may be TRBD1 or TRBD2 (5 bases each). V lost 6 bases, J lost 3 bases, and 11 bases lay in between. CDR1 and CDR2 (germline): SNHLY, FYNNEI. The CDR3 consists of 14 residues.

This clonotype was detected many times. The V and J genes are TRBV29-1 and TRBJ2-7; 10 bases fit TRBD1. Trimming removed 0 bases from V and 5 bases from J; junction bases left unmatched: 10. Germline V CDR1 and CDR2: SQVTM, ANQGSEA. This CDR3 has 16 residues. The CDR3 sequence is CSVEERGDRGGDEQYF. The CDR3 coding sequence is TGCAGCGTTGAAGAGAGGGGGGACAGGGGAGGCGACGAGCAGTACTTC.

The genes are TRBV7-3 and TRBJ2-3, with D perhaps TRBD2 (7 bases). Germline V gene sequence: CDR1 SGHTA, CDR2 FQGTGA. The CDR3 contains 17 residues. V was shortened by 2 bases and J by 1 base, with 16 bases between the two germline ends. CDR3 amino acids: CASSLGIGGGRTDTQYF. The CDR3 DNA follows: TGTGCCAGCAGCTTAGGAATTGGGGGGGGCCGCACAGATACGCAGTATTTT.

The chain is built from TRBV20-1 and TRBJ1-1; TRBD1 might be the D (6 bases). V shed 7 bases and J shed 0 bases, with 12 bases lying between them. Looked up from germline, CDR1 is DFQATT and CDR2 is SNEGSKA (reference sequence). The CDR3 is 13 residues long. The CDR3 region is CSVEDSLNTEAFF. Written as DNA, the CDR3 is TGCAGTGTTGAGGACAGTTTGAACACTGAAGCTTTCTTT.

This clonotype was counted only a few times. The chain recombines TRBV27 with TRBJ2-2; the match to TRBD1 covers 7 bases. The CDR3 is 15 residues long. The germline gives CDR1 MNHEY, CDR2 SMNVEV (reference sequence). The junction had 8 bases not matched to a gene; V was cut back by 5 bases and J by 5 bases. DNA of the CDR3: TGTGCCAGCAGTCTCACAGGGGTTGGGACCGGGGAGCTGTTTTTT. This encodes CASSLTGVGTGELFF.

The J gene is TRBJ2-5, the V gene TRBV7-6, with TRBD2 matching 10 bases. In germline, CDR1 is SGHVS, CDR2 FNYEAQ. The length of the CDR3 is 15 residues. The junction had 5 bases not matched to a gene; V was cut back by 2 bases and J by 5 bases. The CDR3 bases are TGTGCCAGCAGCTTACCTAGCGGGGGCCCGGAGACCCAGTACTTC. Translated: CASSLPSGGPETQYF.

This rearrangement joins TRBV25-1 to TRBJ1-1; D call uncertain. V lost 2 bases and J lost 11, with 9 bases in between. CDR1 is MGHDK, CDR2 SYGVNS, per germline. The CDR3 sequence is 11 residues long. For the CDR3, the DNA is TGTGCCAGCAGTGAACCAACGCCCGCTTTCTTT. It encodes CASSEPTPAFF.

This clonotype was counted many times. The chain is built from TRBV5-4 and TRBJ2-1; the D is unclear. The CDR3 length is 15 residues. Trimming shortened V by 1 base and J by 1 base, and 9 bases separated the two germline ends. The V gene's germline CDR1 is SGHNT and CDR2 YYREEE (reference sequence). The CDR3 coding sequence is TGTGCCAGCAGCTTGACTGGCGGTTCCTACAATGAGCAGTTCTTC. This gives the protein CASSLTGGSYNEQFF. The variable domain in full, with the rest retrieved from reference TRBV5-4 and TRBJ2-1, is ETGVTQSPTHLIKTRGQQVTLRCSSQSGHNTVSWYQQALGQGPQFIFQYYREEENGRGNFPPRFSGLQFPNYSSELNVNALELDDSALYLCASSLTGGSYNEQFFGPGTRLTVL.

The chain uses TRBV20-1 and TRBJ2-4; no firm D call. The CDR3 spans 14 residues. Trimming pared 3 bases from V and 3 bases from J, leaving 12 bases between. Germline loops: CDR1 DFQATT, CDR2 SNEGSKA (reference sequence). The CDR3 here is CSASDLPVKNIQYF. CDR3 DNA: TGCAGTGCTAGTGACCTCCCAGTCAAAAACATTCAGTACTTC.

This clonotype was recorded a few times. The chain couples TRBV2 to TRBJ2-4; 15 bases fit TRBD2. Per the germline V gene, CDR1 is SNHLY and CDR2 is FYNNEI. V shed 8 bases and J 9 bases; nucleotides not matched to a gene: 5. The CDR3 has 14 amino acids. The CDR3 sequence is CASSWTSGGGIQYF. CDR3 DNA sequence: TGTGCCAGCTCCTGGACTAGCGGGGGGGGCATTCAGTACTTC. Variable domain in full (rest from reference TRBV2 and TRBJ2-4): EPEVTQTPSHQVTQMGQEVILRCVPISNHLYFYWYRQILGQKVEFLVSFYNNEISEKSEIFDDQFSVERPDGSNFTLKIRSTKLEDSAMYFCASSWTSGGGIQYFGAGTRLSVL.

In regard to this clonotype: This could be a read error, since a much larger clone is one nucleotide away. The chain links TRBV7-6 to TRBJ2-1, with TRBD1 matching over 10 bases. The junction had 6 bases not matched to a gene; V was cut back by 5 bases and J by 8 bases. Looked up from germline, CDR1 is SGHVS and CDR2 is FNYEAQ. The CDR3 totals 14 residues. CDR3: CASSLGTGDDEQFF. In nucleotides, the CDR3 is TGTGCCAGCAGCCTTGGGACAGGGGACGATGAGCAGTTCTTC.

The chain links TRBV7-6 to TRBJ1-1; the D is unclear. V was trimmed by 7 bases and J by 1 base, leaving 4 bases between them. The CDR3 is 11 residues long. Germline assignment: CDR1 SGHVS and CDR2 FNYEAQ. The CDR3: CASTQNTEAFF. CDR3 DNA: TGTGCCAGCACCCAGAACACTGAAGCTTTCTTT.

The CDR3 bases are TGTGCCAGCAGTGATTTTGCGGGGTCGGACAATGAGCAGTTCTTC. Translation: CASSDFAGSDNEQFF. V gene TRBV2 combines with J gene TRBJ2-1, with D maybe TRBD2 (6 bases). CDR1 SNHLY and CDR2 FYNNEI come from the germline V gene. Trimming removed 3 bases from V and 5 bases from J, with 14 bases in between. This CDR3 comprises 15 residues.

V usage is TRBV7-9 and J usage is TRBJ2-3; 12 bases map to TRBD1. After removal of 10 bases from V and 0 bases from J, the junction contained 14 bases not matched to a gene. The CDR3 runs to 18 residues. The V gene's germline CDR1 is SEHNR and CDR2 FQNEAQ (reference sequence). DNA of the CDR3: TGTGCCACCAAGGCGGGGACAGGGGGCGACACCAGCACAGATACGCAGTATTTT. Translation gives CATKAGTGGDTSTDTQYF. The full variable domain, with the rest looked up from reference TRBV7-9 and TRBJ2-3, is DTGVSQNPRHKITKRGQNVTFRCDPISEHNRLYWYRQTLGQGPEFLTYFQNEAQLEKSRLLSDRFSAERPKGSFSTLEIQRTEQGDSAMYLCATKAGTGGDTSTDTQYFGPGTRLTVL.

This clonotype was seen ten or more times. The rearrangement joins TRBV7-2 to TRBJ2-3; 8 bases match TRBD2. The CDR3 is 15 amino acids. With 4 bases clipped from V and 6 bases from J, the junction kept 9 bases outside the gene matches. Germline V gives CDR1 SGHTA, CDR2 FQGNSA. The CDR3 here is CASSYSREGWDTQYF. In DNA, the CDR3 is TGTGCCAGCAGCTACTCACGGGAGGGTTGGGATACGCAGTATTTT.